Presented here are 2 T cell receptor beta chains from one specimen sequenced in a study of beta chain features in type 1 diabetes listed by TCRdb under 2018. These receptors' antigens are unknown. Receptor libraries were prepared by the immunoSEQ multiplex PCR assay. All of the isolated RNA was reverse transcribed with the High Capacity cDNA Reverse Transcription Kit, so expressed TCRB transcripts were sequenced. The clones in this table, taken by TCRdb from immuneACCESS, are in-frame only. Not every clone is retained; where verified, under half of the shortfall comes from an unresolved V gene, and the cause of the rest is unknown. For this sample there are under 300,000 clones; less than 30% appear just once. The ten largest clonotypes hold roughly 0.013% of the sample. General conclusions and limits of the study: A moderate but significant shortening of TCRB CDR3 length was observed in type 1 diabetes patients in all four CD4+ subsets.

Material: naive CD4+ T cells from blood. This specimen's cell subset or site label, interpreted: true naive CD4+ T cells. These receptor sequences come from a woman younger than 45 with type 1 diabetes.

This clone was found a few times. The CDR3 region is CASSLGAGQAPQHF. The DNA for the CDR3 is TGTGCCAGCAGTTTGGGGGCAGGCCAGGCGCCCCAGCATTTT. The V call is TRBV28, the J call TRBJ1-5, with D perhaps TRBD1 (6 bases). The germline V and J ends were trimmed by 3 bases and 9 bases, with 15 bases remaining between them. The CDR3 length is 14 residues. Germline lookup yields CDR1 MDHEN and CDR2 SYDVKM.

There are a few counts of this clone. The J gene is TRBJ1-1, the V gene TRBV19; possibly TRBD1 for D (5 bases). The CDR3 covers 14 residues. V lost 5 bases and J lost 5, with 15 bases in between. The germline CDR1 and CDR2 sequences are LNHDA and SQIVND (reference sequence). In DNA form, the CDR3 reads TGTGCCAGTAGTTGGGCAGGGCAAAATACTGAAGCTTTCTTT. Its translation: CASSWAGQNTEAFF.